This note documents a single T cell receptor beta chain sequence. In the original processing: From reference gene primer amplification, estimates of nucleated cell counts were derived. Assay used: immunoSEQ multiplex PCR; TCRdb lists only in-frame clones, some missing. That table furnishes V, J and clone size, whereas the DNA furnished D and trimming. This table holds 45,000 to 70,000 clones, around nine tenths found once. Germline CDR1 reads SGDLS; CDR2 reads YYNGEE. The V and J ends lost 0 bases and 1 base respectively, with 13 bases between them. The CDR3 has 16 amino acids. The data were taken from a study of blood T cell repertoires in COVID-19. Seattle's cohort entered during active infection and was followed longitudinally.

The specimen sequenced was peripheral blood. V is TRBV9 and J is TRBJ1-1; D uncertain. The source of this sequence is a woman aged 55 to 70 with COVID-19, enrolled during active disease. The CDR3 loop is CASSVASGGWNTEAFF. For the CDR3, the DNA is TGTGCCAGCAGCGTAGCATCAGGAGGGTGGAACACTGAAGCTTTCTTT.